The 21 T cell receptor beta chains below all came from one sample that was sequenced in a study of cytomegalovirus exposure and HLA in healthy donors. The repertoire was sequenced with immunoSEQ multiplex PCR; TCRdb's copy has only in-frame clones and lacks some. The sample records about 180,000 clones, less than 85% being singletons. The specimen sequenced was PBMCs. These receptors were taken from a man aged 18 to 35 in good health and CMV-seropositive.

This chain links TRBV2 with TRBJ1-3, with D maybe TRBD1 (6 bases). The germline V gene has CDR1 SNHLY and CDR2 FYNNEI. There are 17 residues in the CDR3. V lost 2 bases, J lost 0 bases, and 14 bases lay in between. This chain's CDR3 is CASSELGAGSSGNTIYF. The CDR3 DNA sequence: TGTGCCAGCAGTGAATTGGGGGCTGGGAGCTCTGGAAACACCATATATTTT.

This clone appeared once. J is TRBJ2-1 and V is TRBV5-6; 9 bases fit TRBD2. The length of the CDR3 is 15 residues. The V segment lost 7 bases and the J segment 2 bases; nucleotides outside the gene matches: 7. The germline gives CDR1 SGHDT, CDR2 YYEEEE. The CDR3 region is CASVEAGGAYNEQFF. The CDR3, as DNA: TGTGCCAGCGTCGAAGCGGGGGGAGCCTACAATGAGCAGTTCTTC. Combining the CDR3 with reference TRBV5-6 and TRBJ2-1 gives the whole variable domain DAGVTQSPTHLIKTRGQQVTLRCSPKSGHDTVSWYQQALGQGPQFIFQYYEEEERQRGNFPDRFSGHQFPNYSSELNVNALLLGDSALYLCASVEAGGAYNEQFFGPGTRLTVL.

The J gene is TRBJ1-1, the V gene TRBV19; D possibly corresponds to TRBD1 (6 bases). V lost 4 bases, J lost 5 bases, and 11 bases lay in between. Looked up from germline, CDR1 is LNHDA and CDR2 is SQIVND (reference sequence). This CDR3 has 13 residues. The CDR3: CASSTNRETEAFF. The CDR3 nucleotides read TGTGCCAGTAGTACAAACAGGGAAACTGAAGCTTTCTTT.

The V and J genes are TRBV7-3 and TRBJ2-7; D is perhaps TRBD2 (6 bases). The CDR3 has 15 amino acids. V was clipped by 2 bases and J by 4 bases, with 15 bases between them. Germline V lookup: CDR1 SGHTA, CDR2 FQGTGA. The CDR3 nucleotides are TGTGCCAGCAGCTTAGGCGGAGGGGCTCCGTACGAGCAGTACTTC. Translated, it gives CASSLGGGAPYEQYF.

The rearrangement uses TRBV30 and TRBJ1-5; 7 bases fit TRBD1. Germline assignment: CDR1 GTSNPN and CDR2 SVGIG (reference sequence). With V trimmed by 7 bases and J by 3 bases, 3 bases remained unmatched. The CDR3 spans 12 residues. CDR3 coding DNA: TGTGCCTTAGGACAGGCCAATCAGCCCCAGCATTTT. This encodes CALGQANQPQHF.

The V and J genes are TRBV5-6 and TRBJ2-5; TRBD2 matches 11 bases. This CDR3 comprises 14 residues. CDR1 and CDR2 from the germline V gene are SGHDT and YYEEEE. V dropped 4 bases and J dropped 4; count of bases not matched to a gene: 3. CDR3 amino acids: CASSPGLAGETQYF. The DNA for the CDR3 is TGTGCCAGCAGCCCAGGACTAGCGGGAGAGACCCAGTACTTC.

The V gene is TRBV30, the J gene TRBJ2-4; 9 nucleotides line up with TRBD1. CDR1 GTSNPN and CDR2 SVGIG come from the germline V gene (reference sequence). There are 14 residues in the CDR3. V dropped 1 base and J dropped 4; count of bases not matched to a gene: 2. CDR3 protein: CAWSEGQGKNIQYF. CDR3 bases: TGTGCCTGGAGTGAGGGACAGGGAAAAAACATTCAGTACTTC. The variable domain in full, with the rest retrieved from reference TRBV30 and TRBJ2-4, is SQTIHQWPATLVQPVGSPLSLECTVEGTSNPNLYWYRQAAGRGLQLLFYSVGIGQISSEVPQNLSASRPQDRQFILSSKKLLLSDSGFYLCAWSEGQGKNIQYFGAGTRLSVL.

This clone was observed a handful of times. The chain combines TRBV30 with TRBJ2-2, with a tentative D call TRBD2 (5 bases). Trimming stripped 4 bases from V and 6 bases from J, with 15 bases between. Germline-derived CDR1 and CDR2 are GTSNPN and SVGIG (reference sequence). The CDR3 is 14 residues long. CDR3 in DNA: TGTGCCTGGACCTATGAGGGATCGCCCGGGGAGCTGTTTTTT. This gives the protein CAWTYEGSPGELFF.

CDR3 region: CASSPTDRGNYEQYF. The DNA of the CDR3 is TGTGCCAGCAGCCCAACCGACAGGGGGAACTACGAGCAGTACTTC. This rearrangement joins TRBV13 to TRBJ2-7; 9 nucleotides match TRBD1. The germline V gene encodes CDR1 PRHDT and CDR2 FYEKMQ (reference sequence). CDR3 length equals 15 residues. Trimming cost V 5 bases and J 3 bases; bases outside gene matches: 8.

The rearrangement links TRBV7-8 to TRBJ1-6; D gene ambiguous. CDR3 length: 16 residues. Looked up from germline, CDR1 is SGHVS and CDR2 is FQNEAQ. The germline V and J ends were trimmed by 0 bases and 8 bases, with 14 bases remaining between them. The CDR3 DNA reads TGTGCCAGCAGCTTAGCCTCCCGCGGGGTTTATTCACCCCTCCACTTT. Protein product: CASSLASRGVYSPLHF.

The chain has TRBV6-6 and TRBJ2-5, with 11 bases lining up with TRBD1. J lost 4 bases, V lost 7 bases, and 5 bases had no gene match. Germline lookup yields CDR1 MNHNY and CDR2 SVGAGI (reference sequence). The CDR3 is 14 amino acids. The CDR3 protein is CASKWGTGGETQYF. The CDR3 DNA sequence: TGTGCCAGCAAATGGGGGACAGGGGGAGAGACCCAGTACTTC.

This rearrangement joins TRBV11-2 to TRBJ2-7; possible D gene TRBD2, 5 bases. The V end lost 3 bases, the J end lost 0 bases, and 9 bases lay between the germline ends. The germline V gene encodes CDR1 SGHAT and CDR2 FQNNGV. This CDR3 region has 14 residues. CDR3 residues: CASSFAAVSYEQYF. Written as DNA, the CDR3 is TGTGCCAGCAGCTTTGCAGCGGTCTCCTACGAGCAGTACTTC.

This CDR3 is CASSVGDSNQPQHF. The CDR3 bases are TGTGCCAGCAGCGTAGGCGATAGCAATCAGCCCCAGCATTTT. The chain employs TRBV9 and TRBJ1-5; D gene uncertain. This CDR3 has 14 amino acids. Germline V gene lookup returns CDR1 SGDLS and CDR2 YYNGEE. V was pared by 0 bases and J by 0 bases, with 4 bases between.

The rearrangement links TRBV4-2 to TRBJ1-1, with TRBD1 as a possible D gene (5 bases). CDR1 is LGHNA, CDR2 YNFKEQ, per germline. Trimming cost V 3 bases and J 4 bases, with 15 bases left between them. The CDR3 has 15 amino acids. The CDR3 DNA sequence: TGTGCCAGCAGCCAGGATACGGGGGGTTTCACTGAAGCTTTCTTT. This gives the protein CASSQDTGGFTEAFF.

V usage is TRBV7-9 and J usage is TRBJ2-1, with a tentative D call TRBD2 (6 bases). V gave up 2 bases and J gave up 9 bases, with 14 bases separating them. Per germline, CDR1 SEHNR and CDR2 FQNEAQ (reference sequence). The CDR3 consists of 14 residues. Written as DNA, the CDR3 is TGTGCCAGCAGCTTAATCTTGGAGGGTCCTGAGCAGTTCTTC. Encoded protein: CASSLILEGPEQFF.

This rearrangement joins TRBV6-1 to TRBJ2-5; TRBD2 matches 13 bases. Losses at the gene ends were 8 bases for V and 4 bases for J; bases not matched to a gene: 7. The CDR3 is made up of 15 amino acids. Germline V gene lookup returns CDR1 MNHNS and CDR2 SASEGT. In DNA, the CDR3 is TGTGCCAGCCTTACCGGACTAGCGGGAGTAGAGACCCAGTACTTC. Translated, it gives CASLTGLAGVETQYF.

The V gene is TRBV5-1, the J gene TRBJ2-5; possibly TRBD1 for D (6 bases). Germline V gene lookup returns CDR1 SGHRS and CDR2 YFSETQ. The CDR3 totals 14 residues. Trimming took off 0 bases at V and 5 bases at J, with 11 bases between the two ends. In DNA, the CDR3 is TGCGCCAGCAGCTTGGCGGCAGGGGCTGAGACCCAGTACTTC. This encodes CASSLAAGAETQYF.

In this sample, this clone turned up once. The chain combines TRBV13 with TRBJ2-3; D unresolved. In germline, CDR1 is PRHDT, CDR2 FYEKMQ (reference sequence). This CDR3 comprises 14 residues. Trimming left V 1 base short and J 4 bases short, with 9 bases between. The CDR3 DNA is TGTGCCAGCAGCTTAGTAGGTAGCTCAGATACGCAGTATTTT. It codes for CASSLVGSSDTQYF.

This clone was recorded once. This chain uses TRBV30 with TRBJ1-1, with TRBD1 identical over 10 bases. Losses at the gene ends were 2 bases for V and 1 base for J; bases not matched to a gene: 4. There are 15 residues in the CDR3. Germline V CDR1 and CDR2: GTSNPN, SVGIG (reference sequence). CDR3 amino acids: CAWSRTGGGNTEAFF. CDR3 DNA sequence: TGTGCCTGGAGTCGGACAGGGGGGGGGAACACTGAAGCTTTCTTT.

The chain combines TRBV5-1 with TRBJ1-1; tentatively, D is TRBD1 (5 bases). This CDR3 is built from 13 residues. The V end was cut by 7 bases, the J end by 7 bases, with 17 bases between. CDR1 and CDR2 (germline): SGHRS, YFSETQ. CDR3 bases: TGCGCCAGCTCCAAGGGGCCAGAGTATGAAGCTTTCTTT. It translates to CASSKGPEYEAFF.

This chain links TRBV19 with TRBJ1-5; the D gene is possibly TRBD1 (5 bases). The CDR3 contains 13 residues. V lost 3 bases and J 5 bases, leaving 8 bases between the germline ends. Germline CDR1 reads LNHDA; CDR2 reads SQIVND (reference sequence). CDR3 nucleotide sequence: TGTGCCAGTAGTATGATAGGGGATCAGCCCCAGCATTTT. Amino acids: CASSMIGDQPQHF.